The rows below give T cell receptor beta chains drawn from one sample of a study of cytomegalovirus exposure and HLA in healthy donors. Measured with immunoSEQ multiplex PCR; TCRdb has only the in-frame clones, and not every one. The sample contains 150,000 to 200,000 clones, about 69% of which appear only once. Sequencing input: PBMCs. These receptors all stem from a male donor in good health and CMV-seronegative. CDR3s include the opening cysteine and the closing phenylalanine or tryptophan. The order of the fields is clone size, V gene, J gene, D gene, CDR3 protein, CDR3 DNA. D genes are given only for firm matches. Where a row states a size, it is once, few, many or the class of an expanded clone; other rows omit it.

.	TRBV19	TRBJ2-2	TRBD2	CASAASGDRELFF	TGTGCCAGTGCCGCTAGCGGGGACCGGGAGCTGTTTTTT
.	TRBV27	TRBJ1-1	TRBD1	CASSLDRGRTEAFF	TGTGCCAGCAGTTTAGACAGGGGGCGCACTGAAGCTTTCTTT
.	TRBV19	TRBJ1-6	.	CASRNPGERYNSPLHF	TGTGCCAGTAGAAATCCAGGGGAAAGATATAATTCACCCCTCCACTTT
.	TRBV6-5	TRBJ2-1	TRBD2	CASSPGRIRYNEQFF	TGTGCCAGCAGTCCCGGGAGGATCAGATACAATGAGCAGTTCTTC
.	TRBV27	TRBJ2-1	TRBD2	CASSLFAGGKDEQFF	TGTGCCAGCAGTTTATTCGCGGGAGGCAAGGATGAGCAGTTCTTC
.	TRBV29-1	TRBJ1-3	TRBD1	CSVSGQGENTIYF	TGCAGCGTCTCCGGACAGGGAGAAAACACCATATATTTT
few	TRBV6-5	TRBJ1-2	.	CASSYSGAAYGYTF	TGTGCCAGCAGTTACTCAGGGGCCGCCTATGGCTACACCTTC
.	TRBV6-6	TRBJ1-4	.	CASSNAGQANEKLFF	TGTGCCAGCAGTAATGCAGGGCAGGCTAATGAAAAACTGTTTTTT
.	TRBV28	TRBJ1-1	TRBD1	CASSSRQGVNTEAFF	TGTGCCAGCAGTTCACGACAGGGGGTAAACACTGAAGCTTTCTTT
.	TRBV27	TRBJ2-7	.	CASSLSTGTLYEQYF	TGTGCCAGCAGTTTATCGACGGGTACTCTTTACGAGCAGTACTTC
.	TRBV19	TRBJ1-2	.	CASSIDNRPAGYTF	TGTGCCAGTAGTATAGATAACAGGCCGGCCGGCTACACCTTC
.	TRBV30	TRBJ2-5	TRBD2	CAWSRTSWYQETQYF	TGTGCCTGGAGTCGGACTAGTTGGTACCAAGAGACCCAGTACTTC
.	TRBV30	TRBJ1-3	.	CAWSYTGNTIYF	TGTGCCTGGAGTTACACTGGAAACACCATATATTTT
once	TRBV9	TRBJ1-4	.	CASSPRDPGRGEKLFF	TGTGCCAGCAGCCCGAGAGATCCGGGTCGGGGTGAAAAACTGTTTTTT
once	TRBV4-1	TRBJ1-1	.	CASTRGDTEAFF	TGCGCCAGCACCAGGGGAGACACTGAAGCTTTCTTT
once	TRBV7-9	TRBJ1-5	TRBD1	CASSLAGTGHQPQHF	TGTGCCAGCAGCTTAGCCGGGACAGGGCACCAGCCCCAGCATTTT
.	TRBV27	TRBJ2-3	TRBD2	CASSSYSGLADTQYF	TGTGCCAGCAGTTCCTATTCTGGACTAGCGGATACGCAGTATTTT
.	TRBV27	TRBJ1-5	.	CASSPFRGRDQPQHF	TGTGCCAGCAGCCCTTTTAGGGGAAGGGATCAGCCCCAGCATTTT
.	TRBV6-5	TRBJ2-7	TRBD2	CASSYPGLAGLEQYF	TGTGCCAGCAGTTATCCGGGACTAGCGGGGTTAGAGCAGTACTTC
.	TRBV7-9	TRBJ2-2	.	CASSLVIGITGELFF	TGTGCCAGCAGCTTAGTGATCGGGATCACCGGGGAGCTGTTTTTT
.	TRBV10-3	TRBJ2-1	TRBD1	CAISRQGAVNNEQFF	TGTGCCATCAGCCGACAGGGGGCCGTCAACAATGAGCAGTTCTTC
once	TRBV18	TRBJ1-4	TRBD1	CASSQGQGRSTNEKLFF	TGTGCCAGCTCACAAGGACAGGGGCGGTCAACTAATGAAAAACTGTTTTTT
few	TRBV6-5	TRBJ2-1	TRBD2	CASSYLADSYNEQFF	TGTGCCAGCAGTTACCTAGCGGATTCGTACAATGAGCAGTTCTTC
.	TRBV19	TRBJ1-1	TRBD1	CASSIMTGLVSTEAFF	TGTGCCAGTAGTATAATGACAGGGTTGGTCAGCACTGAAGCTTTCTTT
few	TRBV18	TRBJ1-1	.	CASSLSGPNTEAFF	TGTGCCAGCTCCCTGTCAGGGCCGAACACTGAAGCTTTCTTT
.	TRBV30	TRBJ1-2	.	CAWSGGGLVHYGYTF	TGTGCCTGGAGTGGCGGGGGCCTAGTTCACTATGGCTACACCTTC
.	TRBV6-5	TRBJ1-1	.	CASRPYTRPEAFF	TGTGCCAGCAGACCTTACACCCGTCCTGAAGCTTTCTTT
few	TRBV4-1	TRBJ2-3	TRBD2	CASSQERSGGADTQYF	TGTGCCAGCAGCCAAGAACGAAGCGGGGGCGCAGATACGCAGTATTTT
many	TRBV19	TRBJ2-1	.	CASGGSGNEQFF	TGTGCCAGTGGGGGGAGTGGGAATGAGCAGTTCTTC
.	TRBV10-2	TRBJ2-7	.	CASRDGTGRHYEQYF	TGCGCCAGCCGGGACGGTACAGGGCGGCACTACGAGCAGTACTTC
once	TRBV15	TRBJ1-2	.	CATSPRGRATTPRYGYTF	TGTGCCACCAGCCCGAGAGGGCGGGCTACGACCCCTAGGTATGGCTACACCTTC
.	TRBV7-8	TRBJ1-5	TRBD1	CASGTGSNQPQHF	TGTGCCAGCGGGACAGGTAGCAATCAGCCCCAGCATTTT
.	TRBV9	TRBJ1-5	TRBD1	CASSVGTGVNQPQHF	TGTGCCAGCAGCGTAGGCACAGGGGTGAATCAGCCCCAGCATTTT
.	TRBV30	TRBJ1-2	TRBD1	CASFPLQGATNYGYTF	TGTGCCTCCTTCCCCCTACAGGGGGCGACTAACTATGGCTACACCTTC
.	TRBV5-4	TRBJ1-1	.	CASSLGAGIEAFF	TGTGCCAGCAGCTTGGGGGCAGGGATTGAAGCTTTCTTT
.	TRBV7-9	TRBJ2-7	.	CSSSFTPYEQYF	TGTTCCAGCAGCTTTACTCCGTACGAGCAGTACTTC
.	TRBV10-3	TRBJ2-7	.	CAISDRGDEQYF	TGTGCCATCAGTGACAGGGGCGACGAGCAGTACTTC
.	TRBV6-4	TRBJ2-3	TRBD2	CASSGSAGGTDTQYF	TGTGCCAGCAGTGGCTCCGCGGGGGGCACAGATACGCAGTATTTT
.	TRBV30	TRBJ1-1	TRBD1	CAWKTTGTGGPEAFF	TGTGCCTGGAAAACCACCGGGACAGGGGGGCCTGAAGCTTTCTTT
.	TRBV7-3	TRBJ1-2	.	CASSLVYGEDSVGYTF	TGTGCCAGCAGCTTAGTTTATGGTGAGGACAGTGTTGGCTACACCTTC
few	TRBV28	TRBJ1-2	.	CASSMPREGSYGYTF	TGTGCCAGCAGTATGCCCCGGGAGGGCTCCTATGGCTACACCTTC
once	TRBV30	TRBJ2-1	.	CAWTEGLSYNEQFF	TGTGCCTGGACGGAGGGCCTCTCCTACAATGAGCAGTTCTTC
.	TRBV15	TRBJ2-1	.	CATSRGLPQSSYNEQFF	TGTGCCACCAGCAGGGGACTCCCGCAGAGCTCCTACAATGAGCAGTTCTTC